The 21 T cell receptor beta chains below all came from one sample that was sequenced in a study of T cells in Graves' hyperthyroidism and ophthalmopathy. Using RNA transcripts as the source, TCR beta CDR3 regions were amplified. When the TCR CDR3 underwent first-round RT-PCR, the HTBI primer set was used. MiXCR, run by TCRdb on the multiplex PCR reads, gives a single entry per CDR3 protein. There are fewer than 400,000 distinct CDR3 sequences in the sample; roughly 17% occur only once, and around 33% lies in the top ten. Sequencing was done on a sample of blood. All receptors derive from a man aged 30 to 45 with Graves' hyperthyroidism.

The DNA for the CDR3 is TGTGCCAGCAGCCAGACCTTCGGAAACACCATATATTTT. It specifies CASSQTFGNTIYF. The chain has TRBV7-2 and TRBJ1-3; D is ambiguous. The ends were cut back, 5 bases at V and 4 bases at J, with 9 bases in the middle. The CDR3 runs to 13 residues. Germline values: CDR1 SGHTA, CDR2 FQGNSA. Combining the CDR3 with reference TRBV7-2 and TRBJ1-3 gives the whole variable domain GAGVSQSPSNKVTEKGKDVELRCDPISGHTALYWYRQSLGQGLEFLIYFQGNSAPDKSGLPSDRFSAERTGGSVSTLTIQRTQQEDSAVYLCASSQTFGNTIYFGEGSWLTVV.

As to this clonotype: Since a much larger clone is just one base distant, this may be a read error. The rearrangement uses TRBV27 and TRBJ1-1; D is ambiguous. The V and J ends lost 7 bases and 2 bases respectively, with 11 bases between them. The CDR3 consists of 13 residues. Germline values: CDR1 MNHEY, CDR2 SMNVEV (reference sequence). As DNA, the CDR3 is TGTGCCAGCAAACGGGCCCCAAACACTGAAGCTTTCTTT. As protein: CASKRAPNTEAFF.

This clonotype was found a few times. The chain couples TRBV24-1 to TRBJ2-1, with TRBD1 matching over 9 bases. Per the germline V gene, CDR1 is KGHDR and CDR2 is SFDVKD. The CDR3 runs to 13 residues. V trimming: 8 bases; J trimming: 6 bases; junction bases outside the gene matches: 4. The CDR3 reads CATMGQGFNEQFF. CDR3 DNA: TGTGCCACCATGGGACAGGGATTCAATGAGCAGTTCTTC.

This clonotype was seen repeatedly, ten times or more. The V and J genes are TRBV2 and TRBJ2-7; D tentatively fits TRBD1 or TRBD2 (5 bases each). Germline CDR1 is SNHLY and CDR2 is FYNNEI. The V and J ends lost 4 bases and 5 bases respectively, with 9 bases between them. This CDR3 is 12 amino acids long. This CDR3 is CASSVGTDEQYF. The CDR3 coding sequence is TGTGCCAGCAGTGTAGGGACGGACGAGCAGTACTTC.

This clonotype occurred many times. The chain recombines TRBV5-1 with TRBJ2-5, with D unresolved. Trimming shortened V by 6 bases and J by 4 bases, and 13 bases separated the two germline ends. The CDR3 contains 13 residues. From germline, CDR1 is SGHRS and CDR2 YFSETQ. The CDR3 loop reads CASTREDGETQYF. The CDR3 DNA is TGCGCCAGCACCCGCGAGGATGGAGAGACCCAGTACTTC.

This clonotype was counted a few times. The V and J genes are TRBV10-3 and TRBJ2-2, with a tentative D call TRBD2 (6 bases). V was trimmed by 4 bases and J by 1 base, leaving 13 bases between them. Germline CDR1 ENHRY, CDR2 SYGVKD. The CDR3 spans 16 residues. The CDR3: CAISAYGSENTGELFF. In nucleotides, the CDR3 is TGTGCCATCAGTGCGTACGGGAGTGAGAACACCGGGGAGCTGTTTTTT.

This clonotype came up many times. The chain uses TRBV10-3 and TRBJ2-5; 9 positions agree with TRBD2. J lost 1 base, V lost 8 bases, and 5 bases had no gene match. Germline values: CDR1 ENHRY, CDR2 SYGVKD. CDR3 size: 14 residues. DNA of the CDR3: TGTGCCATCGCGGGGGGGGGAACCCAAGAGACCCAGTACTTC. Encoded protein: CAIAGGGTQETQYF.

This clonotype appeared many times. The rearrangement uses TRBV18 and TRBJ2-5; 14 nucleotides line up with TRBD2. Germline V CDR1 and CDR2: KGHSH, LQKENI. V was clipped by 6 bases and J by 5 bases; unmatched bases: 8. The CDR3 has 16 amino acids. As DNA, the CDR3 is TGTGCCAGCTCTCCCGGGACTAGCGGGAGAGGGGAGACCCAGTACTTC. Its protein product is CASSPGTSGRGETQYF.

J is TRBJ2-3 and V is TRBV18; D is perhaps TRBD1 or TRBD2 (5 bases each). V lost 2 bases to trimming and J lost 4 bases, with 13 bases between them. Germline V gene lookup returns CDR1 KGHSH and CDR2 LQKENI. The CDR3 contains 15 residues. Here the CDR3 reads CASSPRGEWADTQYF. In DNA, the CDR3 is TGTGCCAGCTCACCAAGAGGGGAGTGGGCAGATACGCAGTATTTT.

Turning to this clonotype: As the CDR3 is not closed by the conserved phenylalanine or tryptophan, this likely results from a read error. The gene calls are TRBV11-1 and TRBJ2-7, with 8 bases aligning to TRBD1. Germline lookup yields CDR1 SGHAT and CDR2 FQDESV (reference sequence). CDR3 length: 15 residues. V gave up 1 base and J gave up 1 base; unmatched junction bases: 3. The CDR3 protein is CASSLGQGLSYEQYL. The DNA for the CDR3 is TGTGCCAGCAGCTTAGGACAGGGGCTATCCTACGAGCAGTACCTC.

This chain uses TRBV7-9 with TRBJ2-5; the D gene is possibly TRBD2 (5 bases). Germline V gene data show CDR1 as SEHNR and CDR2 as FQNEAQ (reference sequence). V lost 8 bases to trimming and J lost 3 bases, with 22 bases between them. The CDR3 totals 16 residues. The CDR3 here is CASPPGGLLIKETQYF. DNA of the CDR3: TGTGCCAGCCCCCCTGGAGGACTCCTGATTAAAGAGACCCAGTACTTC.

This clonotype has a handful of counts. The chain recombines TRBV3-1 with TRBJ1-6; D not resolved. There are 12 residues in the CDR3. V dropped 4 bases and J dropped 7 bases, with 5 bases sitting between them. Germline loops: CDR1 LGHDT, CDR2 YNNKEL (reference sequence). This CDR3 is CASSRPNSPLHF. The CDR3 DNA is TGTGCCAGCAGCCGACCGAATTCACCCCTCCACTTT.

The CDR3 reads CASSVEGVYYNEQFF. In DNA, the CDR3 is TGTGCCAGCAGCGTAGAGGGTGTATACTACAATGAGCAGTTCTTC. This chain links TRBV9 with TRBJ2-1; unclear D gene. This CDR3 has 15 residues. The V and J ends lost 0 bases and 3 bases respectively, with 10 bases between them. Germline V gene lookup returns CDR1 SGDLS and CDR2 YYNGEE.

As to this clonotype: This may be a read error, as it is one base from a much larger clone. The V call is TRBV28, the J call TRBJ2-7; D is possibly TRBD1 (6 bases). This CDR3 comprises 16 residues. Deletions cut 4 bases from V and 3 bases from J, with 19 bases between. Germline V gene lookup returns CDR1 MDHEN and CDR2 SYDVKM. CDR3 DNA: TGTGCCAGCAGTTCCAAAAGCAGGGGAGTGATCTACGAGCAGTACTTC. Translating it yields CASSSKSRGVIYEQYF. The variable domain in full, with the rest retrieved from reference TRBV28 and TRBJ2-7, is DVKVTQSSRYLVKRTGEKVFLECVQDMDHENMFWYRQDPGLGLRLIYFSYDVKMKEKGDIPEGYSVSREKKERFSLILESASTNQTSMYLCASSSKSRGVIYEQYFGPGTRLTVT.

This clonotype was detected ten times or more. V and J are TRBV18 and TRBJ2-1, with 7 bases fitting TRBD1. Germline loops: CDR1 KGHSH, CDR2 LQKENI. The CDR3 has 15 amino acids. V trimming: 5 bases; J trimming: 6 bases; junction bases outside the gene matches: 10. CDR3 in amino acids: CASSSPPGQLNEQFF. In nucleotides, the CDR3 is TGTGCCAGCTCATCCCCTCCGGGACAGCTCAATGAGCAGTTCTTC.

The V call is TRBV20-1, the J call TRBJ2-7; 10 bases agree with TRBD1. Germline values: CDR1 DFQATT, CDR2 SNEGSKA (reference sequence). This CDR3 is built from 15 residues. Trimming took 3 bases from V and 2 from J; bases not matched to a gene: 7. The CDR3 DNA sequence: TGCAGTGCTAGGGGGGGAGGACAGGGGGCCTACGAGCAGTACTTC. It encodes CSARGGGQGAYEQYF.

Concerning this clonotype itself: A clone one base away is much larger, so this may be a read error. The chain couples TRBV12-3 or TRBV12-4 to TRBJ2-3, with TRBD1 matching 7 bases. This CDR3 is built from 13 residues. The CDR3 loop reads CASNLLGTDTRYF. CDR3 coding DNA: TGTGCCAGCAACCTCCTTGGGACAGATACGCGGTATTTT.

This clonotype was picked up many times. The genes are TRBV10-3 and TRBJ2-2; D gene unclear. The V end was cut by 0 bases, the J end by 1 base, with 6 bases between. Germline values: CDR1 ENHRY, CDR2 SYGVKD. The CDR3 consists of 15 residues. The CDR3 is CAISESAVNTGELFF. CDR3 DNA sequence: TGTGCCATCAGTGAGTCGGCAGTGAACACCGGGGAGCTGTTTTTT.

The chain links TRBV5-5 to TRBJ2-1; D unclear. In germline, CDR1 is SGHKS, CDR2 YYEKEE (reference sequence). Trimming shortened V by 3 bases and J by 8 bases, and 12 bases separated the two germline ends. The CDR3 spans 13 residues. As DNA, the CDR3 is TGTGCCAGCAGCTCGTGGAGAACGGATGAGCAGTTCTTC. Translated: CASSSWRTDEQFF.

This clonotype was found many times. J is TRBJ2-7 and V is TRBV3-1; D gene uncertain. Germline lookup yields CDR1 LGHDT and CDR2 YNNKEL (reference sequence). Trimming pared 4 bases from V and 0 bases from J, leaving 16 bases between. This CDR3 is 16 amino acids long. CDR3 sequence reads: CASSPGLGYRSYEQYF. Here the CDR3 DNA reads TGTGCCAGCAGCCCGGGTCTGGGCTATCGCTCCTACGAGCAGTACTTC.

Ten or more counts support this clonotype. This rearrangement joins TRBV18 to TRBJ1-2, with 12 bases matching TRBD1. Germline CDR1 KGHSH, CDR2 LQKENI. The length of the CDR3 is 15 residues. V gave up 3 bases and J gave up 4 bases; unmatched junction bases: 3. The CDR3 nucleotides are TGTGCCAGCTCACCCGGGACAGGGGGCCTCTATGGCTACACCTTC. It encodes CASSPGTGGLYGYTF.